This TCR beta chain was captured in a study of shared clonotypes between healthy human individuals. Study at large: The people who gave samples were two women and a few men aged 18 to 49.

Some clones are missing from TCRdb's copy, which holds only in-frame ones; the method was immunoSEQ multiplex PCR. The sample has roughly 1,600,000 clones, about 98.5% seen once; the top ten hold approximately 0.38%. The clonotype comes from a man aged 30 to 45 in good health. The sample consisted of naive CD4+ T cells sorted from blood. Subset denoted: CD45RA+ positively selected.

CDR3 region: CASSQVVVRRAGKNEQYF. DNA for the CDR3: TGCGCCAGCAGCCAAGTGGTGGTGAGGAGAGCGGGAAAGAACGAGCAGTACTTC. The V call is TRBV4-1, the J call TRBJ2-7; TRBD2 matches at 7 bases. CDR3 length: 18 amino acids. Trimming cost V 1 base and J 5 bases; bases outside gene matches: 17. Germline-derived CDR1 and CDR2 are MGHRA and YSYEKL.